This T cell receptor beta chain comes out of a study of T cells expressing NK-cell markers. Whole-study context: Cells sorted as CD3+CD56+NKG2C+, CD3+CD56+NKG2C- and CD3+CD56-NKG2C+ T cells supplied the TCR beta repertoires. Overall study results and limits: Dominant NKG2C+ clonotypes were found to form about 1.0-7.5% of CD8+ T cells in over five donors. Among a few donors, these clonotypes also ranked first in the CD3+CD56-NKG2C+ fraction.

With respect to this clonotype: Its target is not known.

TCRdb reprocessed the 5' RACE reads and keeps a single row for each CDR3 protein, giving no DNA. This sample contains roughly 390,000 distinct CDR3 sequences. The CDR3 has 18 amino acids. Per the germline V gene, CDR1 is DFQATT and CDR2 is SNEGSKA (reference sequence). The sample consisted of blood T cells: a sorted CD56 or NKG2C T cell subset, CD4+ or CD8+ T cells, or bulk PBMC T cells (not recorded which). The clonotype was recovered from a woman in her fifties or sixties in good health. The rearrangement uses TRBV20-1 and TRBJ1-2. The CDR3 sequence: CSARSRPGPKSLNYGYTF.